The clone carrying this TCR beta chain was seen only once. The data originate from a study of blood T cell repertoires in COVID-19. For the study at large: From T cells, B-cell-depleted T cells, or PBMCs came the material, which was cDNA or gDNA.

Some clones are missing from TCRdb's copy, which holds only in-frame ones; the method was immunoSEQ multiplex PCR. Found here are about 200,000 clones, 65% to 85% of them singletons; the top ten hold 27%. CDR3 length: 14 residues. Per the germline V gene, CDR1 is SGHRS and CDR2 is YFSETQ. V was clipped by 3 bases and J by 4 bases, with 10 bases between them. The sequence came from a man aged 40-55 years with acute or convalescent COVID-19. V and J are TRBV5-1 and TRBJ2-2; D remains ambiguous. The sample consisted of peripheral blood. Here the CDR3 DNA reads TGCGCCAGCAGCTCCCTGACAAGCACCGGGGAGCTGTTTTTT. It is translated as CASSSLTSTGELFF.